A single sample is the source of the 2 T cell receptor beta chains below, sequenced in a study of T cells after posttransplantation cyclophosphamide. Sequencing used immunoSEQ multiplex PCR; TCRdb keeps in-frame clones, though not all of them. The sample shows tens of thousands of clones, 95% to 98% of them seen only once. The naive gate required viable CD3+CD4+ or CD3+CD8+ cells with CCR7+CD45RA+CD45RO-CD95-CD27+CD28+ phenotype. Material: naive CD4+ T cells sorted from PBMCs. Source of these receptors: a man aged 40-55 years in good health, CMV-negative, and a related stem cell transplant donor.

This chain links TRBV9 with TRBJ2-5, with D possibly TRBD1 on 6 matching bases. The last part of the DNA fits TRBJ2-7 better; the J call may be wrong. The germline gives CDR1 SGDLS, CDR2 YYNGEE. The CDR3 totals 14 residues. The chain's CDR3 is CASSPHQDSHEQYF. As DNA, the CDR3 is TGTGCCAGCAGCCCACACCAGGACAGCCACGAGCAGTACTTC.

This chain links TRBV11-2 with TRBJ2-7, with D unclear. The V end was cut by 5 bases, the J end by 2 bases, with 7 bases between. Germline V gene data show CDR1 as SGHAT and CDR2 as FQNNGV. The CDR3 extends over 12 amino acids. The CDR3 DNA sequence: TGTGCCAGCAGCGTATCCCCCTACGAGCAGTACTTC. Its translation is CASSVSPYEQYF.